This TCR beta chain was observed in a study of T cells in Graves' hyperthyroidism and ophthalmopathy. Germline CDR1 is ENHRY and CDR2 is SYGVKD. The CDR3 is made up of 14 amino acids. V lost 6 bases and J lost 4, with 13 bases in between. Authors of the study amplified TCR beta CDR3 regions from RNA transcripts. TCR CDR3 regions were first amplified by RT-PCR with HTBI primers. Each CDR3 protein gets one entry after TCRdb re-called the multiplex PCR reads with MiXCR. The data contain some 300,000 distinct CDR3 sequences, around a sixth of them singletons. This clonotype was seen only a few times. The clonotype was recovered from a man aged 25 to 40 with Graves' hyperthyroidism. The chain links TRBV10-3 to TRBJ2-1, with D hard to call. Sequenced: blood. The CDR3 sequence: CAIRASPGYNEQFF. Written as DNA, the CDR3 is TGTGCCATCAGGGCAAGTCCAGGTTACAATGAGCAGTTCTTC.